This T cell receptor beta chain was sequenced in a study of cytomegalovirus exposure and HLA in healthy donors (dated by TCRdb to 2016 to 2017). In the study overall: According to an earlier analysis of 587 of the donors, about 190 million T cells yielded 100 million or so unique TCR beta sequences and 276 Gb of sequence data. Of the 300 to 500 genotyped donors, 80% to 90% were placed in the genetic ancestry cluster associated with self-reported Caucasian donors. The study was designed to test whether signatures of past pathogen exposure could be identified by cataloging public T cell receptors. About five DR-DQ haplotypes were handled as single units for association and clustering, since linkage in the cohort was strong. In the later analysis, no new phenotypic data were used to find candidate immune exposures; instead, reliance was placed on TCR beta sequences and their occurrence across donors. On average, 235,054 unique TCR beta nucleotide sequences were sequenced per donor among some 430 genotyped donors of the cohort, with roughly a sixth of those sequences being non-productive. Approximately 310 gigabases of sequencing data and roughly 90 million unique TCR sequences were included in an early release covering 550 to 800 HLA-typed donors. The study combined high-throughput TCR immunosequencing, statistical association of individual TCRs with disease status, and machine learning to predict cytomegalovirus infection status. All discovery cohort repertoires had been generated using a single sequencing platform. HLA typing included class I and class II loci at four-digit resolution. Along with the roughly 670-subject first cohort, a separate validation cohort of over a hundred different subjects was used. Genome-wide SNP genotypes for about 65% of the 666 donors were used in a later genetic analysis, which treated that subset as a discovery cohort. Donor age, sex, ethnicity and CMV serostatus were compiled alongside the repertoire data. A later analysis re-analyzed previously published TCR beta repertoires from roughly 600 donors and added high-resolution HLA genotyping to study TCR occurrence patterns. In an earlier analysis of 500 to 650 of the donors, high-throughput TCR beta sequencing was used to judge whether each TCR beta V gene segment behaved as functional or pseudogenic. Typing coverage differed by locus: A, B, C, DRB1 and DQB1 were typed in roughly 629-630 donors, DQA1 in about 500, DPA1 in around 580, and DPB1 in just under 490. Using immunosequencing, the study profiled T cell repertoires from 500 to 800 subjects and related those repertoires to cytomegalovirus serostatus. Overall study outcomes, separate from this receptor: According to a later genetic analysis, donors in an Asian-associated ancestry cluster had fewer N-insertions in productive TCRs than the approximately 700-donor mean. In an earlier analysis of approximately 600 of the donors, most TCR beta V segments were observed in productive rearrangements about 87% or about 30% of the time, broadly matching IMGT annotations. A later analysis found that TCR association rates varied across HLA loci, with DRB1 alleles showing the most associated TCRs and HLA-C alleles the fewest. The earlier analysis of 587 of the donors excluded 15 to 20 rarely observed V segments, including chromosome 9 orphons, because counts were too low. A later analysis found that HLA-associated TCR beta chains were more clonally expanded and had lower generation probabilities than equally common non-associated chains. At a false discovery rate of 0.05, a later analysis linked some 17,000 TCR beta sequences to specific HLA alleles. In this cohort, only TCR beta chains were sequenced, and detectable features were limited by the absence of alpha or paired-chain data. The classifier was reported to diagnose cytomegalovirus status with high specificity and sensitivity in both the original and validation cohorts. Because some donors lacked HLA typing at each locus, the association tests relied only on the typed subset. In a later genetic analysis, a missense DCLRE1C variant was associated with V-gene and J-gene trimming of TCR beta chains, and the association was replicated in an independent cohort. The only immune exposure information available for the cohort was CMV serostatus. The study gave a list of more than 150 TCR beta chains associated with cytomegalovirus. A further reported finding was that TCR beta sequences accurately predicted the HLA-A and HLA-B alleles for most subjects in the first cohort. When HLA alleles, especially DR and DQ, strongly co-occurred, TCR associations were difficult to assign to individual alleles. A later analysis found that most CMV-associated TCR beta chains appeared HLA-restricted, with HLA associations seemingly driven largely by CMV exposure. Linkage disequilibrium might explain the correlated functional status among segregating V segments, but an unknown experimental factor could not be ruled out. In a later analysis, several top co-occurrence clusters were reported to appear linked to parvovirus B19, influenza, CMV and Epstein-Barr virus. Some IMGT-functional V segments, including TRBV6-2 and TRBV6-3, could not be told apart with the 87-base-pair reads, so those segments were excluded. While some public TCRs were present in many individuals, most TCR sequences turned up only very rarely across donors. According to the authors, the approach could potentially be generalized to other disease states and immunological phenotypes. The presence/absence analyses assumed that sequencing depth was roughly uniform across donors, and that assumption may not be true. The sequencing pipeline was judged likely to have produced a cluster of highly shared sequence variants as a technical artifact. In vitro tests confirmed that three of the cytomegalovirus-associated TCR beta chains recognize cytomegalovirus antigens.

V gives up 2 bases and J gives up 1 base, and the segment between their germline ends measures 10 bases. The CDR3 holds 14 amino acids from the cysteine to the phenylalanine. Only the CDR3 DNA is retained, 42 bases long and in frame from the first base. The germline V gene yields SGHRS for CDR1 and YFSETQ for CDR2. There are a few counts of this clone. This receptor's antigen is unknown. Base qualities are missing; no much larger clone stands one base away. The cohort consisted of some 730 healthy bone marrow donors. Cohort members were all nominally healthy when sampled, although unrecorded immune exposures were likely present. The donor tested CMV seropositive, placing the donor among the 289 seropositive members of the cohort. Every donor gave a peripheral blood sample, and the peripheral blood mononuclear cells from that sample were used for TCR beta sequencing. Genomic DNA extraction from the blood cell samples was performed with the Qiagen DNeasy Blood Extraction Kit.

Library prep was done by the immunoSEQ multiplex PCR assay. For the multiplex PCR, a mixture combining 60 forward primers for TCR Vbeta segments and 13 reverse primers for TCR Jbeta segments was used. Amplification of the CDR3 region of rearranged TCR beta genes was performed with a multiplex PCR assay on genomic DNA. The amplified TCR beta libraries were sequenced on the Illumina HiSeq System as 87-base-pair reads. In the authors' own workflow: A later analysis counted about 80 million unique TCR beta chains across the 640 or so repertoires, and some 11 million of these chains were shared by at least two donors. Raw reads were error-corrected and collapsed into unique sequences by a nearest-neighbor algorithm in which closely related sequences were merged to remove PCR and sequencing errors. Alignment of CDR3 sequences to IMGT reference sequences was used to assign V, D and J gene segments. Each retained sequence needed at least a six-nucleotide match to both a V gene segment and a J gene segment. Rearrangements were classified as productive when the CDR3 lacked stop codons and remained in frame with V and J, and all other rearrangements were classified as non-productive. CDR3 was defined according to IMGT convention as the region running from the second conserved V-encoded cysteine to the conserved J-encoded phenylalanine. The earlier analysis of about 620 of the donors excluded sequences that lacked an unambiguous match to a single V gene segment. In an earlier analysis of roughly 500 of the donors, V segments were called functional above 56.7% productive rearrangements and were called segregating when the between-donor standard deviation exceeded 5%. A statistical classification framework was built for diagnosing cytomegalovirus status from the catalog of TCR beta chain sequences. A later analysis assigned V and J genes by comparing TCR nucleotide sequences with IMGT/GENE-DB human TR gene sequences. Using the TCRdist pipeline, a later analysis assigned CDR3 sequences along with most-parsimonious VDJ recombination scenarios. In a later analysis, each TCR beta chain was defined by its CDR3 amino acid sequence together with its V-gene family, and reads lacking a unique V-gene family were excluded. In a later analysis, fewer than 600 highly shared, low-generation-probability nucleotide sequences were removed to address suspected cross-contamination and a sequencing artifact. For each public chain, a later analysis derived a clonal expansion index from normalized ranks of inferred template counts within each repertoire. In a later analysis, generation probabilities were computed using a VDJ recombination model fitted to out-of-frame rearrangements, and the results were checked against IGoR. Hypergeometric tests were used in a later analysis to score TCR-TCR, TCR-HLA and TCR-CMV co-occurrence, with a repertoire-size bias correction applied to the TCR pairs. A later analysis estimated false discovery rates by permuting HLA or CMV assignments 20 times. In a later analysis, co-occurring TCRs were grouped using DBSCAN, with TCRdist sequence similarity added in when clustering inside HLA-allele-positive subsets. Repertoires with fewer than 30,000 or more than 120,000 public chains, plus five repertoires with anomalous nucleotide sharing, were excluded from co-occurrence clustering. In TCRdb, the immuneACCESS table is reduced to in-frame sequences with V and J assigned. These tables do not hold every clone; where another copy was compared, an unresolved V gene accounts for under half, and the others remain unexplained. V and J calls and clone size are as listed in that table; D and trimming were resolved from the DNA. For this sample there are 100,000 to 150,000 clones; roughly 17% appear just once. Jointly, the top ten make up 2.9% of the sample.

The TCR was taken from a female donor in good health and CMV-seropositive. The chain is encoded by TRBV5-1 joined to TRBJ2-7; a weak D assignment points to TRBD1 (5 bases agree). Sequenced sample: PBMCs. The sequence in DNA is TGCGCCAGCAGCTTATCGGCAGGGTCCTACGAGCAGTACTTC. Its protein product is CASSLSAGSYEQYF.